These T cell receptor beta chains were read from a single sample in a study of identical twins. TCRdb itself ran the 5' RACE reads through MiXCR, one entry per CDR3 protein. The sample has a few hundred thousand distinct CDR3 sequences, roughly 9.5% seen once. In addition, the sample was reused for a study of yellow fever vaccine responses in identical twins.

Sample: PBMCs. The receptors were sampled from a woman aged 18-30 years in good health. CDR3s leave out the opening cysteine and the closing phenylalanine or tryptophan.

v_call cdr3_aa
TRBV7-2 ASKNPGLGEKLF
TRBV29-1 SVADRGKEDTQY
TRBV11-2 ASSPGTSGWYNEQF
TRBV27 ASSLSGIWETQY
TRBV29-1 SVAIGTGIEQY
TRBV19 ASSIFRDRRRSYGYT
TRBV6-1 ASSPSREGYNEQF
TRBV4-1 ASSQVSSGRAPYEQY
TRBV7-2 ASGSWSSSYEQY
TRBV5-1 ASSLVAGIGYEQY
TRBV19 ASSITTSSYEQY
TRBV12-3/TRBV12-4 ASSKGGPTYEQY
TRBV6-2/TRBV6-3 ASSYAGNYGYT
TRBV29-1 SVGGLGGRYEQY
TRBV29-1 SVDPLLANEQF
TRBV6-2/TRBV6-3 ASRSNNEQF
TRBV12-5 ASGRTSGGYNEQF
TRBV6-2/TRBV6-3 ASSYGTTREQY